These 17 T cell receptor beta chains share one sample of origin, sequenced in a study of early T cells in non-severe SARS-CoV-2 infection. TCRdb analysed the 5' RACE reads with MiXCR anew, one entry per CDR3 protein. This table holds roughly 50,000 distinct CDR3 sequences, 8% found once. Source material: whole blood. Receptor source: an adult who was a healthcare worker with PCR-confirmed SARS-CoV-2 infection or an uninfected control (not recorded which).

This clonotype was seen many times. The chain carries TRBV29-1 and TRBJ1-3; D unresolved. Trimming cost V 5 bases and J 4 bases, with 15 bases left between them. This CDR3 comprises 14 residues. Germline V gene sequence: CDR1 SQVTM, CDR2 ANQGSEA. CDR3 bases: TGCAGCGTTTTTTGGGCGAGCTCGGGAAACACCATATATTTT. It is translated as CSVFWASSGNTIYF.

Many counts were recorded for this clonotype. The chain has TRBV11-2 and TRBJ2-2; TRBD1 matches 9 bases. Trimming cost V 4 bases and J 7 bases; bases outside gene matches: 7. The CDR3 is made up of 15 amino acids. Germline values: CDR1 SGHAT, CDR2 FQNNGV. The CDR3 region has the DNA TGTGCCAGCAGCTCCCGGACAGGGGTGGACGGGGAGCTGTTTTTT. Translation gives CASSSRTGVDGELFF.

This clonotype was seen more than once but under ten times. The chain joins TRBV6-5 to TRBJ1-3; the D gene is possibly TRBD1 (6 bases). Germline CDR1 reads MNHEY; CDR2 reads SVGAGI. This CDR3 comprises 10 residues. V lost 11 bases and J 6 bases, leaving 8 bases between the germline ends. The CDR3 sequence: CAVGANTIYF. The CDR3, as DNA: TGTGCCGTGGGGGCAAACACCATATATTTT.

This clonotype was seen a single time. The conserved phenylalanine or tryptophan is not found at the CDR3 terminus, so this likely reflects a read error. V and J are TRBV27 and TRBJ1-6; unclear D gene. Trimming stripped 7 bases from V and 7 bases from J, with 14 bases between. This CDR3 has 14 residues. Germline V gene data show CDR1 as MNHEY and CDR2 as SMNVEV (reference sequence). In DNA, the CDR3 is TGTGCCAGCAATTGGGTAGGGTTGAATTCACCCCTCCACTCT. Its translation: CASNWVGLNSPLHS.

This clonotype was detected ten times or more. The chain couples TRBV20-1 to TRBJ2-1; possibly TRBD2 for D (6 bases). V was pared by 0 bases and J by 2 bases, with 11 bases between. The CDR3 has 15 residues. CDR1 DFQATT and CDR2 SNEGSKA come from the germline V gene (reference sequence). The CDR3 coding sequence is TGCAGTGCTAGAGATAGGCTAGCGCCCTACAATGAGCAGTTCTTC. Its translation: CSARDRLAPYNEQFF.

The J gene is TRBJ1-2, the V gene TRBV20-1; tentative D call: TRBD1 (5 bases). The germline V gene has CDR1 DFQATT and CDR2 SNEGSKA (reference sequence). Trimming cost V 1 base and J 4 bases, with 16 bases left between them. This CDR3 has 15 amino acids. The CDR3, as DNA: TGCAGTGCTAGAGTTCCCGGGACGGTCATCTATGGCTACACCTTC. Encoded protein: CSARVPGTVIYGYTF.

The genes are TRBV4-3 and TRBJ1-4; 7 bases line up with TRBD1. Losses at the gene ends were 2 bases for V and 6 bases for J; bases not matched to a gene: 3. CDR3 size: 14 residues. CDR1 is LGHNA and CDR2 is YSLEER in the germline V gene. For the CDR3, the DNA is TGCGCCAGCAGCCAATTCAGGGGGGATGAAAAACTGTTTTTT. Translating it yields CASSQFRGDEKLFF.

This clonotype came up many times. The chain carries TRBV18 and TRBJ2-5; D gene unclear. The germline V gene has CDR1 KGHSH and CDR2 LQKENI. There are 15 residues in the CDR3. Trimming took off 0 bases at V and 5 bases at J, with 13 bases between the two ends. The CDR3 region has the DNA TGTGCCAGCTCACCACCAACGAGTCTCGGGGAGACCCAGTACTTC. Its translation: CASSPPTSLGETQYF.

The genes are TRBV13 and TRBJ2-2; 13 bases are shared with TRBD2. CDR3 length: 19 amino acids. Germline V gene lookup returns CDR1 PRHDT and CDR2 FYEKMQ (reference sequence). Trimming cost V 5 bases and J 2 bases; bases outside gene matches: 11. The CDR3 protein is CASSRTGKGLAGNTGELFF. The CDR3 DNA sequence: TGTGCCAGCAGCAGGACAGGGAAGGGACTAGCGGGAAACACCGGGGAGCTGTTTTTT.

There are many counts of this clonotype. The rearrangement uses TRBV7-2 and TRBJ2-3; TRBD2 matches 8 bases. V gave up 6 bases and J gave up 3 bases; unmatched junction bases: 8. Germline CDR1 and CDR2: SGHTA and FQGNSA. The CDR3 is 15 residues long. CDR3 sequence reads: CASSFPGLGTDTQYF. CDR3 DNA: TGTGCCAGCAGTTTCCCGGGACTAGGAACAGATACGCAGTATTTT.

The J gene is TRBJ2-3, the V gene TRBV2; 7 nucleotides align to TRBD2. This CDR3 contains 16 residues. J gave up 2 bases and V 8 bases, and 13 bases lay outside the gene matches. Germline assignment: CDR1 SNHLY and CDR2 FYNNEI. The CDR3, as DNA: TGTGCCAGCTGCCAGCGGGGCGGGGTAACCACAGATACGCAGTATTTT. Encoded protein: CASCQRGGVTTDTQYF.

The sample holds many counts of this clonotype. The gene calls are TRBV6-1 and TRBJ2-2, with a tentative D call TRBD2 (7 bases). V was cut by 7 bases and J by 6 bases, with 15 bases left in between. The CDR3 runs 14 residues. The germline V gene encodes CDR1 MNHNS and CDR2 SASEGT. The CDR3 nucleotides are TGTGCCAGCAATGGCAGGGGAGGGCCCGGGGAGCTGTTTTTT. Its translation is CASNGRGGPGELFF.

This clonotype was recorded many times. The rearrangement links TRBV28 to TRBJ1-1; D may be TRBD1 (5 bases). From germline, CDR1 is MDHEN and CDR2 SYDVKM. This CDR3 contains 12 residues. Trimming took off 4 bases at V and 7 bases at J, with 10 bases between the two ends. The CDR3 sequence: CASSYGGIEAFF. Here the CDR3 DNA reads TGTGCCAGCAGTTACGGGGGGATTGAAGCTTTCTTT.

This clonotype was seen more than once but under ten times. The chain is built from TRBV14 and TRBJ1-2; weak D call: TRBD1 (6 bases). V was cut by 2 bases and J by 6 bases, with 16 bases left in between. CDR3 length: 15 residues. Germline V gene sequence: CDR1 SGHDN, CDR2 FVKESK. This chain's CDR3 is CASSQKGTKFNGYTF. The CDR3 DNA reads TGTGCCAGCAGCCAAAAGGGGACAAAATTTAATGGCTACACCTTC.

This clonotype turned up a few times. V is TRBV6-5 and J is TRBJ2-2; D is possibly TRBD1 or TRBD2 (5 bases each). CDR1 MNHEY and CDR2 SVGAGI come from the germline V gene. Deletions cut 8 bases from V and 4 bases from J, with 14 bases between. The CDR3 is 14 amino acids. The CDR3 reads CASCRGRATGELFF. In nucleotides, the CDR3 is TGTGCCAGCTGTCGGGGCAGGGCCACCGGGGAGCTGTTTTTT.

This chain links TRBV6-2 or TRBV6-3 with TRBJ1-1; D is possibly TRBD1 (5 bases). V was trimmed by 6 bases and J by 1 base, leaving 9 bases between them. The CDR3 length is 13 residues. CDR1 is MNHEY and CDR2 is SVGEGT in the germline V gene. This CDR3 is CASRPTGNTEAFF. CDR3 coding DNA: TGTGCCAGCAGGCCCACAGGGAACACTGAAGCTTTCTTT.

This clonotype was counted ten times or more. CDR3 region: CASSPWMAGTGETQYF. For the CDR3, the DNA is TGTGCCAGCAGCCCGTGGATGGCGGGCACGGGTGAGACCCAGTACTTC. The J gene is TRBJ2-5, the V gene TRBV7-8, with D possibly matching TRBD2 (5 bases). From germline, CDR1 is SGHVS and CDR2 FQNEAQ. The CDR3 totals 16 residues. Trimming cost V 5 bases and J 5 bases, with 21 bases left between them.